This TCR beta chain was obtained from a study of T cells in Graves' hyperthyroidism and ophthalmopathy. On the study more broadly: The initial diagnosis was the point when peripheral blood was collected, ahead of any treatment. Study-level findings and limits: Most thyroid-expanded clonotypes above 0.001 were also found in blood.

Amplification targeted TCR beta CDR3 regions from RNA transcripts. Initially, a first-round RT-PCR of the TCR CDR3 employed the HTBI primer set. TCRdb re-derived calls from the multiplex PCR reads in MiXCR, one entry per CDR3 protein. The table has 400,000 to 500,000 distinct CDR3 sequences, 13% to 15% seen once; the top ten hold 15% to 20%. Germline V CDR1 and CDR2: LGHDT, YNNKEL (reference sequence). Trimming left V 5 bases short and J 9 bases short, with 10 bases between. The CDR3 is 11 residues long. The sample holds many counts of this clonotype. Its matching antigen is unknown. The PBMCs were sourced from fresh peripheral blood (less than 11 ml).

The rearrangement links TRBV3-1 to TRBJ1-2, with D uncertain. The sequence was collected from a woman between 18 and 29 years old with Graves' hyperthyroidism. The sequenced sample consisted of blood. The CDR3 region has the DNA TGTGCCAGCAGCGGGATTCTCAGCTACACCTTC. Protein sequence: CASSGILSYTF.